Presented here are 23 T cell receptor beta chains from one specimen sequenced in a study of regulatory T cells in long-lasting Graves disease. Construction of the TCR beta libraries employed iRepertoire HTBI primers in conjunction with Arm-PCR of CDR3 regions. Each CDR3 protein is one row after TCRdb ran MiXCR on the multiplex PCR reads. The table lists approximately 350,000 distinct CDR3 sequences, around 23% of them singletons. Time point defined: persistent/refractory GD, antithyroid drugs over 5 years with positive TRAb. PBMC-derived RNA was used for the TCR library. Specimen: peripheral blood mononuclear cells (PBMCs), collected when the disease was refractory, from a patient treated with antithyroid drugs. Receptors were obtained from a woman between 40 and 50 years old with Graves disease.

This clonotype was seen at least ten times. V usage is TRBV11-2 and J usage is TRBJ2-5, with D perhaps TRBD2 (6 bases). CDR1 is SGHAT, CDR2 FQNNGV, per germline. The CDR3 length is 16 residues. V was trimmed by 5 bases and J by 5 bases, leaving 21 bases between them. Written as DNA, the CDR3 is TGTGCCAGCAGCCCTCTAGTTGGAGGGCCTAGGGAGACCCAGTACTTC. Translating gives CASSPLVGGPRETQYF.

Remarks on this clonotype: This sequence may be a read error, since a much larger clone differs from it by one base. V and J are TRBV20-1 and TRBJ1-5, with 8 bases lining up with TRBD1. CDR1 and CDR2 from the germline V gene are DFQATT and SNEGSKA (reference sequence). V lost 6 bases, J lost 9 bases, and 10 bases stayed unmatched. The CDR3 length is 13 residues. The DNA of the CDR3 is TGCAGTGCGGTAGGACAGGGTGGTCGGCCCCAGCATTTT. This encodes CSAVGQGGRPQHF.

This clonotype was recorded many times. The V and J genes are TRBV12-3 or TRBV12-4 and TRBJ1-5; 8 bases line up with TRBD1. The junction had 5 bases not matched to a gene; V was cut back by 3 bases and J by 4 bases. This CDR3 has 15 amino acids. The chain's CDR3 is CASSLAGGLNQPQHF. In nucleotides, the CDR3 is TGTGCCAGCAGTTTGGCAGGGGGCCTTAATCAGCCCCAGCATTTT.

This clonotype was found many times. The rearrangement links TRBV28 to TRBJ1-6, with D unclear. This CDR3 has 17 residues. V shed 3 bases and J shed 7 bases, with 19 bases lying between them. CDR1 and CDR2 (germline): MDHEN, SYDVKM. In nucleotides, the CDR3 is TGTGCCAGCAGTTTGCCCAATCCGATTAACCAGAATTCACCCCTCCACTTT. It yields the protein CASSLPNPINQNSPLHF.

To note about this clonotype: This clone may be a read error of a much larger clone one base away. The rearrangement links TRBV28 to TRBJ1-5; 7 nucleotides line up with TRBD1. Germline V gives CDR1 MDHEN, CDR2 SYDVKM. This CDR3 has 14 amino acids. V was clipped by 11 bases and J by 4 bases; unmatched bases: 11. CDR3 sequence (DNA): TGTGCCGGCAACGGACAGGATGAAAATCAGCCCCAGCATTTT. Protein: CAGNGQDENQPQHF.

The gene calls are TRBV9 and TRBJ2-3; maybe TRBD2 (5 bases). Germline V lookup: CDR1 SGDLS, CDR2 YYNGEE. Trimming pared 1 base from V and 0 bases from J, leaving 15 bases between. This CDR3 comprises 17 residues. The DNA of the CDR3 is TGTGCCAGCAGCGTAAGCTCGGATGGGAGTAGCACAGATACGCAGTATTTT. Amino acids: CASSVSSDGSSTDTQYF.

This clonotype was seen a handful of times. This rearrangement joins TRBV4-2 to TRBJ2-7; TRBD2 might be the D (6 bases). This CDR3 has 12 amino acids. With 8 bases removed from V and 5 bases from J, the gap between germline ends came to 13 bases. Germline V gene data show CDR1 as LGHNA and CDR2 as YNFKEQ. CDR3 DNA sequence: TGTGCCAGCGCCGGGAGTCCCCACGAGCAGTACTTC. Translating gives CASAGSPHEQYF.

This sequence joins TRBV12-3 or TRBV12-4 and TRBJ1-5; 9 nucleotides align to TRBD1. Trimming at V came to 5 bases and at J to 6 bases, leaving 5 bases not matched to a gene. The CDR3 consists of 14 residues. CDR3 sequence (DNA): TGTGCCAGCAGTCCTGGGACAGGGTTTCAGCCCCAGCATTTT. Translating it yields CASSPGTGFQPQHF.

The chain couples TRBV28 to TRBJ1-6; no definite D call. Between the trimmed V and J ends, which lost 2 bases and 10 bases, there was a span of 9 bases. The germline CDR1 and CDR2 sequences are MDHEN and SYDVKM. The CDR3 consists of 13 residues. The CDR3, as DNA: TGTGCCAGCAGTTTAAGTCTCACGTCACCCCTCCACTTT. It yields the protein CASSLSLTSPLHF.

This clonotype was counted a few times. A much more abundant neighbour one base away suggests this may be a read error. This chain connects TRBV6-5 to TRBJ1-1; a weak D match, TRBD1 (6 bases). The CDR3 runs 16 residues. The germline V gene encodes CDR1 MNHEY and CDR2 SVGAGI. CDR3 sequence reads: CASSYGGRARGTEASF. The CDR3 DNA is TGTGCCAGCAGTTACGGGGGCAGGGCCCGTGGCACTGAAGCTTCCTTT.

This clonotype occurred many times. Mismatch with germline at one junction end may stem from a read error. The rearrangement links TRBV5-1 to TRBJ2-7; D is unresolved. CDR3 length: 14 amino acids. Germline V CDR1 and CDR2: SGHRS, YFSETQ. CDR3 bases: TGTGCCAGCAGCTTGGGTCAGAACTACTACGAGCAGTACTTC. This translates into CASSLGQNYYEQYF.

This clonotype was detected ten times or more. V and J are TRBV28 and TRBJ2-7; D possibly uses TRBD1 or TRBD2 (5 bases each). Trimming removed 5 bases from V and 0 bases from J, with 11 bases in between. CDR3 length: 14 residues. The germline CDR1 and CDR2 sequences are MDHEN and SYDVKM. In DNA, the CDR3 is TGTGCCAGCAGTGACGGGACCAGCTCCTACGAGCAGTACTTC. This gives the protein CASSDGTSSYEQYF.

At least ten counts were recorded for this clonotype. The chain uses TRBV7-9 and TRBJ1-1; D may be TRBD1 (6 bases). The CDR3 spans 16 residues. Germline CDR1 reads SEHNR; CDR2 reads FQNEAQ (reference sequence). V lost 2 bases and J lost 1, with 14 bases in between. The CDR3 DNA reads TGTGCCAGCAGCTTACCGGCCCAGACAGGGAACACTGAAGCTTTCTTT. It yields the protein CASSLPAQTGNTEAFF.

This clonotype was detected many times. The rearrangement joins TRBV12-3 or TRBV12-4 to TRBJ2-2; 10 bases map to TRBD2. This CDR3 spans 15 amino acids. Losses at the gene ends were 6 bases for V and 6 bases for J; bases not matched to a gene: 7. The CDR3 here is CASSPSGRFAGELFF. For the CDR3, the DNA is TGTGCCAGCAGCCCTAGCGGGAGATTCGCCGGGGAGCTGTTTTTT.

This clonotype was observed a handful of times. The chain links TRBV7-3 to TRBJ2-2; perhaps TRBD2 as D (6 bases). V was trimmed by 1 base and J by 0 bases, leaving 9 bases between them. Germline CDR1 reads SGHTA; CDR2 reads FQGTGA. The CDR3 sequence is 16 residues long. The chain's CDR3 is CASSLNSGTNTGELFF. Here the CDR3 DNA reads TGTGCCAGCAGCTTAAATAGCGGAACGAACACCGGGGAGCTGTTTTTT.

The chain carries TRBV30 and TRBJ1-2; maybe TRBD1 (6 bases). The CDR3 has 14 amino acids. Germline loops: CDR1 GTSNPN, CDR2 SVGIG (reference sequence). V gave up 0 bases and J gave up 3 bases, with 11 bases separating them. The CDR3 DNA sequence: TGTGCCTGGAGTGTGCCCGGGGGCGACTATGGCTACACCTTC. Translating gives CAWSVPGGDYGYTF.

This chain joins TRBV29-1 and TRBJ2-1, with TRBD2 matching over 11 bases. Germline lookup yields CDR1 SQVTM and CDR2 ANQGSEA. There are 16 residues in the CDR3. V trimming: 2 bases; J trimming: 6 bases; junction bases outside the gene matches: 9. The CDR3 DNA sequence: TGCAGCGTTGAATGGGCACTAGCGGGAGTCGGCAATGAGCAGTTCTTC. Its protein is CSVEWALAGVGNEQFF.

Ten or more counts support this clonotype. This CDR3 is CASSLRSRGLAQNTGELFF. The CDR3 bases are TGTGCCAGCAGTTTACGCAGCCGGGGACTAGCGCAGAACACCGGGGAGCTGTTTTTT. V and J are TRBV12-3 or TRBV12-4 and TRBJ2-2, with TRBD2 identical over 10 bases. The ends lost 2 bases at V and 1 base at J; junction bases unmatched: 10. The CDR3 has 19 amino acids.

This clonotype has just a few counts. The chain joins TRBV27 to TRBJ2-7; 14 bases are shared with TRBD2. Trimming at V came to 2 bases and at J to 6 bases, leaving 3 bases not matched to a gene. The CDR3 has 15 amino acids. Germline assignment: CDR1 MNHEY and CDR2 SMNVEV (reference sequence). The CDR3 loop reads CASSLRGLAGGEQYF. The CDR3 coding sequence is TGTGCCAGCAGTTTACGAGGACTAGCGGGAGGCGAGCAGTACTTC.

This clonotype was picked up a small number of times. The chain joins TRBV10-3 to TRBJ2-7; no firm D call. V dropped 1 base and J dropped 3 bases, with 4 bases sitting between them. Germline assignment: CDR1 ENHRY and CDR2 SYGVKD. The CDR3 extends over 12 amino acids. The CDR3 DNA follows: TGTGCCATCAGTGAGTTTTACTACGAGCAGTACTTC. Translating gives CAISEFYYEQYF.

There are many counts of this clonotype. The J gene is TRBJ1-4, the V gene TRBV15; tentative D call: TRBD1 (6 bases). The CDR3 runs to 15 residues. Germline V gene lookup returns CDR1 LNHNV and CDR2 YYDKDF (reference sequence). V lost 0 bases, J lost 8 bases, and 13 bases lay in between. The CDR3 loop reads CATSRDRGGREKLFF. The CDR3 nucleotides read TGTGCCACCAGCAGAGATAGAGGGGGTAGGGAAAAACTGTTTTTT.

In this sample, this clonotype turned up a few times. The chain links TRBV18 to TRBJ2-2; D uncertain. Per the germline V gene, CDR1 is KGHSH and CDR2 is LQKENI. CDR3 length: 13 amino acids. With 1 base removed from V and 4 bases from J, the gap between germline ends came to 4 bases. The CDR3 loop is CASSPLSTGELFF. The CDR3, as DNA: TGTGCCAGCTCACCACTGAGCACCGGGGAGCTGTTTTTT.

This clonotype has ten or more counts. The chain joins TRBV7-6 to TRBJ2-7, with TRBD1 matching over 7 bases. CDR3 length equals 15 residues. Germline values: CDR1 SGHVS, CDR2 FNYEAQ. Trimming cost V 4 bases and J 1 base; bases outside gene matches: 7. The chain's CDR3 is CASSSLPGQSYEQYF. The CDR3 region has the DNA TGTGCCAGCAGCTCACTCCCGGGACAGTCCTACGAGCAGTACTTC.